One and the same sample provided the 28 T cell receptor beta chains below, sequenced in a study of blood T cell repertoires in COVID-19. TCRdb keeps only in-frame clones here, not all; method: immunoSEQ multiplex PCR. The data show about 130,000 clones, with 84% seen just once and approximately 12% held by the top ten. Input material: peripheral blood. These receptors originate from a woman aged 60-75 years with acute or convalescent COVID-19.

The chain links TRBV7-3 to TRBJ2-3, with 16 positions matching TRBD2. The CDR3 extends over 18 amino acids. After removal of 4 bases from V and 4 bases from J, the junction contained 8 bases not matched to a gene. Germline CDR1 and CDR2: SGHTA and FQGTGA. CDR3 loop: CASSSSGTSGGAADTQYF. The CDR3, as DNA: TGTGCCAGCAGCTCCTCCGGGACTAGCGGGGGGGCAGCAGATACGCAGTATTTT.

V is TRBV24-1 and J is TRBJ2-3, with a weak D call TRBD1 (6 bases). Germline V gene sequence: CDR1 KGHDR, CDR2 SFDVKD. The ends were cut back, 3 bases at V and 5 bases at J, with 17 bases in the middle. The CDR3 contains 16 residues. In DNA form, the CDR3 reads TGTGCCACCAGTGATCGGAACCGGGACAAAGGAGATACGCAGTATTTT. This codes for CATSDRNRDKGDTQYF.

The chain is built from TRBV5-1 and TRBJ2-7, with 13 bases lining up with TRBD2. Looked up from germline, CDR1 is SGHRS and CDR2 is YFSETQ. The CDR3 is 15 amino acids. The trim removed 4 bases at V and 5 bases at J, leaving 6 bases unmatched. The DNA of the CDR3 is TGCGCCAGCAGCCTACTAGCGGGGGGGCCCAACGAGCAGTACTTC. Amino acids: CASSLLAGGPNEQYF.

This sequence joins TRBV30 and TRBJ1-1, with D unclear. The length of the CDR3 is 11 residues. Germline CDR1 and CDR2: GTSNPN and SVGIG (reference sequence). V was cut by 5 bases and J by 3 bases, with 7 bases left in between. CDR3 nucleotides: TGTGCCTGGGACATAGACACTGAAGCTTTCTTT. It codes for CAWDIDTEAFF. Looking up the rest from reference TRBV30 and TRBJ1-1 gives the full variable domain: SQTIHQWPATLVQPVGSPLSLECTVEGTSNPNLYWYRQAAGRGLQLLFYSVGIGQISSEVPQNLSASRPQDRQFILSSKKLLLSDSGFYLCAWDIDTEAFFGQGTRLTVV.

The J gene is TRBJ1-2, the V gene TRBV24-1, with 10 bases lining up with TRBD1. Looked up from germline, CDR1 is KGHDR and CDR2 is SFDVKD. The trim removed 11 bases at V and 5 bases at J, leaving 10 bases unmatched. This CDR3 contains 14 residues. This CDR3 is CAIIMTGGRYGYTF. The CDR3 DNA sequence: TGTGCCATCATAATGACAGGGGGCAGGTATGGCTACACCTTC.

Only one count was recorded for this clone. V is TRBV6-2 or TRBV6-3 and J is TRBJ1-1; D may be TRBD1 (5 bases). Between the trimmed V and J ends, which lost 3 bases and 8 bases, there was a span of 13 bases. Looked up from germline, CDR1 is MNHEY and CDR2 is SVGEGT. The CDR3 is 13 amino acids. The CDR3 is CASSYNRQIEAFF. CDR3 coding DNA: TGTGCCAGCAGTTATAATAGACAGATAGAAGCTTTCTTT.

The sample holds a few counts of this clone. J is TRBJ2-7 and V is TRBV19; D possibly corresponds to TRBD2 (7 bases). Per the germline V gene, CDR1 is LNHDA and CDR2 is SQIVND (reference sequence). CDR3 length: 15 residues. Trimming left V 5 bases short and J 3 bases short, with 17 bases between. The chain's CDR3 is CASSLGGDGVYEQYF. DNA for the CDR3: TGTGCCAGTAGTCTAGGGGGGGACGGCGTCTACGAGCAGTACTTC.

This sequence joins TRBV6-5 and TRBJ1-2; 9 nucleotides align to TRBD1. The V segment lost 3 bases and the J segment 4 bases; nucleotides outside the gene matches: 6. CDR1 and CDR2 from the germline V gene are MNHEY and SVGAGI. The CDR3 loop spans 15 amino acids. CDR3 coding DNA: TGTGCCAGCAGTTATGATGGGACAGGGTTCTATGGCTACACCTTC. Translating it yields CASSYDGTGFYGYTF.

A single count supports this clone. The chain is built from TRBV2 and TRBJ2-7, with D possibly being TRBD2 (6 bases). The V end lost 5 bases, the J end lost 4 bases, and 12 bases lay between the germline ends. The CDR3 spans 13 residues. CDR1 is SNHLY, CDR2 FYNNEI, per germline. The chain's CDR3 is CASSSGVGYEQYV. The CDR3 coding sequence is TGTGCCAGCAGTTCGGGGGTCGGATACGAGCAGTACGTC.

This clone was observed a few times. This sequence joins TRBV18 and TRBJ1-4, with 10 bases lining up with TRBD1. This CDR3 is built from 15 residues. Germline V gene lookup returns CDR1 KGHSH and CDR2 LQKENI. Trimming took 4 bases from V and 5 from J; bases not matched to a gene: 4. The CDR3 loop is CASSQGQGRNEKLFF. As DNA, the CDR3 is TGTGCCAGCTCACAGGGACAGGGGCGAAATGAAAAACTGTTTTTT.

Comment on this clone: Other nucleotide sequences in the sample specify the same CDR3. CDR3 in DNA: TGTGCCAGCAGCTCCCGCCGGGGGAATCAGCCCCAGCATTTT. It translates to CASSSRRGNQPQHF. The chain employs TRBV6-5 and TRBJ1-5; tentative D call: TRBD1 (5 bases). Germline V gives CDR1 MNHEY, CDR2 SVGAGI. The CDR3 covers 14 residues. V was shortened by 6 bases and J by 4 bases, with 13 bases between the two germline ends.

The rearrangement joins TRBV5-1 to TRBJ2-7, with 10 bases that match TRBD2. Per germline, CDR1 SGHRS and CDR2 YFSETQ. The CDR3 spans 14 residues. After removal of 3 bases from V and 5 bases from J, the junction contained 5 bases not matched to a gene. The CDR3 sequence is CASSSTGTSDEQYV. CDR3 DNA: TGCGCCAGCAGCTCTACCGGGACTAGCGACGAGCAGTACGTC.

The CDR3 spells CASSPDRGRRGYTF. CDR3 DNA sequence: TGTGCCAGCTCACCGGACAGGGGGCGGCGGGGCTACACCTTC. The J gene is TRBJ1-2, the V gene TRBV18; 11 positions agree with TRBD1. With 3 bases clipped from V and 8 bases from J, the junction kept 5 bases outside the gene matches. This CDR3 is 14 amino acids long. Germline CDR1 reads KGHSH; CDR2 reads LQKENI.

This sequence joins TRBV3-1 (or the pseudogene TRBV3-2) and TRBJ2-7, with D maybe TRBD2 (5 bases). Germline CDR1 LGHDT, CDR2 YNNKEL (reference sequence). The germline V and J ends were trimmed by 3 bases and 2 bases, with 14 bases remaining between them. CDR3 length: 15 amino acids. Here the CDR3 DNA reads TGTGCCAGCAGCCATCTCTCCCTAGCCACCTACGAGCAGTACTTC. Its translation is CASSHLSLATYEQYF.

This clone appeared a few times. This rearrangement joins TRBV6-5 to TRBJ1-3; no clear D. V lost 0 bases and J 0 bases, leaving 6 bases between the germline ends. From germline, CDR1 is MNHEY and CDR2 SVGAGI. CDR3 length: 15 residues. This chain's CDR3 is CASSYSLSSGNTIYF. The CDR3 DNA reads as TGTGCCAGCAGTTACTCGTTATCCTCTGGAAACACCATATATTTT.

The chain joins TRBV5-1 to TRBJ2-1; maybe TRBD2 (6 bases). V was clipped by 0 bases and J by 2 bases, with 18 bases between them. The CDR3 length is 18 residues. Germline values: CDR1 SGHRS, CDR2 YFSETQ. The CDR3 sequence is CASSLEGGGASTYNEQFF. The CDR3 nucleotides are TGCGCCAGCAGCTTGGAGGGTGGCGGGGCCTCAACCTACAATGAGCAGTTCTTC.

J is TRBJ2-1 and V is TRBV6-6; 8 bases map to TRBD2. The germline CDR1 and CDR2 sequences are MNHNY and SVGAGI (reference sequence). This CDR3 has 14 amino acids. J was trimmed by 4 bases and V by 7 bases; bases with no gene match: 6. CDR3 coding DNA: TGTGCCAGCAAGCCAGCGGGGGCGTACAATGAGCAGTTCTTC. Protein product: CASKPAGAYNEQFF.

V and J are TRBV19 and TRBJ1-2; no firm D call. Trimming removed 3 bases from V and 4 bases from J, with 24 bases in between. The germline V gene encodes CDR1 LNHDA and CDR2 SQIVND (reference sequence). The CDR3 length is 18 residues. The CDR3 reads CASSIPLGSAAISYGYTF. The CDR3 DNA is TGTGCCAGTAGTATCCCCCTAGGAAGCGCTGCAATCTCCTATGGCTACACCTTC.

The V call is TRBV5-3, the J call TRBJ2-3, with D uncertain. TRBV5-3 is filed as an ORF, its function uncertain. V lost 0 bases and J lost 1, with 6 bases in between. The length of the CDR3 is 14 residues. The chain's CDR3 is CARSLDYGTDTQYF. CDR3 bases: TGTGCCAGAAGCTTGGATTATGGCACAGATACGCAGTATTTT.

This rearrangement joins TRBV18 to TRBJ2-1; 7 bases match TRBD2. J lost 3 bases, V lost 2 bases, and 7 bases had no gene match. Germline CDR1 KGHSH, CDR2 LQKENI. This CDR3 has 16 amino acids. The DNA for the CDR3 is TGTGCCAGCTCACCAGCGCGGGGGACCTTCTACAATGAGCAGTTCTTC. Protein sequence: CASSPARGTFYNEQFF.

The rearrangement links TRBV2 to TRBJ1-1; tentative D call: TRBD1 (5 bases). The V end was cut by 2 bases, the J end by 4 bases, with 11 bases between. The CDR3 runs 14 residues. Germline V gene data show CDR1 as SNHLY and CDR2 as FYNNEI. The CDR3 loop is CASSESEGVTEAFF. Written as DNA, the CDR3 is TGTGCCAGCAGTGAATCGGAAGGGGTCACTGAAGCTTTCTTT.

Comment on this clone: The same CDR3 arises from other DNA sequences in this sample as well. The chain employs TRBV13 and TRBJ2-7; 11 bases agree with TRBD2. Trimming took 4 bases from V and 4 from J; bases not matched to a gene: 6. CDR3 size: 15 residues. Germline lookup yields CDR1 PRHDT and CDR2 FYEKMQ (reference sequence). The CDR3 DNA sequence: TGTGCCAGCAGCTCGGGGACTAGCGGATGGTACGAGCAGTACTTC. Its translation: CASSSGTSGWYEQYF.

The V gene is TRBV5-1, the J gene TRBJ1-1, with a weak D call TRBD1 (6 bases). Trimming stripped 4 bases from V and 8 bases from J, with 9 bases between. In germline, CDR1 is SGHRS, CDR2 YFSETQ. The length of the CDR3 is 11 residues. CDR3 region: CASSPGTEAFF. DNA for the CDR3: TGCGCCAGCAGCCCAGGGACAGAAGCTTTCTTT.

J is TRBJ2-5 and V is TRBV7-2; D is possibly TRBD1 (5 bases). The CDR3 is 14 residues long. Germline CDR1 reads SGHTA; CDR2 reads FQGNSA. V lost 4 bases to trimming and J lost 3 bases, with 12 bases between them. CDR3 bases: TGTGCCAGCAGCTCTTGGCAGGGTAAAGAGACCCAGTACTTC. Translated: CASSSWQGKETQYF.

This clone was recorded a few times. The CDR3 DNA is TGCAGCGTTTACCGAAGGGGGCTGGAGTCCTACAATGAGCAGTTCTTC. This encodes CSVYRRGLESYNEQFF. This rearrangement joins TRBV29-1 to TRBJ2-1; 7 positions match TRBD1. The CDR3 has 16 amino acids. V lost 5 bases and J lost 1; bases outside the gene matches: 11. Germline CDR1 SQVTM, CDR2 ANQGSEA.

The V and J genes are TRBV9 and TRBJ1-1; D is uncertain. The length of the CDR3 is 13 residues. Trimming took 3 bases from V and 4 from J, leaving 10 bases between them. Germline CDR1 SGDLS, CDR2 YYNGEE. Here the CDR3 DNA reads TGTGCCAGCAGCGGAACGAGCTCCACTGAAGCTTTCTTT. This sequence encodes CASSGTSSTEAFF.

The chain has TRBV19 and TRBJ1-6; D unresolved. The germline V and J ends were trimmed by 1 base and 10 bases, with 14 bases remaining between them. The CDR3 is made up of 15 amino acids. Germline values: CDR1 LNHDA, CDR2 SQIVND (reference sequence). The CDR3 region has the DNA TGTGCCAGTAGTATAGTACGGGGAATGGGGTCACCCCTCCACTTT. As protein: CASSIVRGMGSPLHF.

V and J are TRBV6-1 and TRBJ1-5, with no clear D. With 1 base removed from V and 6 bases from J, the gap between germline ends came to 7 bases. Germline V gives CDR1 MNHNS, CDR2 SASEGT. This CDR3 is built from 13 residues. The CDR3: CASSEGPGQPQHF. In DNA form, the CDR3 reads TGTGCCAGCAGTGAAGGACCGGGTCAGCCCCAGCATTTT.